The rows below give T cell receptor beta chains drawn from one sample of a study of control samples from healthy donors and cancer patients. The assay was immunoSEQ multiplex PCR, and TCRdb's table has in-frame clones only and misses some. The table has around 96,000 clones, roughly 93% seen once. Sequenced material: blood. These TCRs come from a man aged 18 to 35 in good health. Both conserved end residues are part of each CDR3. D genes are given only for firm matches.

J | D | V | CDR3
TRBJ1-1 | TRBD1 | TRBV5-1 | CASSFLQGANEAFF
TRBJ2-1 | NA | TRBV14 | CASSQVWTFNNEQFF
TRBJ2-7 | NA | TRBV28 | CASSIFQTGPAGYEQYF
TRBJ1-4 | NA | TRBV7-9 | CASSPRPKGRANEKLFF
TRBJ1-1 | TRBD1 | TRBV6-5 | CASRGEGALTEAFF
TRBJ2-1 | TRBD2 | TRBV29-1 | CSVIQWTSGSLDEQFF
TRBJ1-1 | TRBD1 | TRBV7-2 | CASSFGQGNTEAFF
TRBJ1-1 | NA | TRBV5-1 | CASSLNVGTFSMNTEAFF
TRBJ2-1 | TRBD2 | TRBV14 | CASSYYSGRAGEQFF
TRBJ1-1 | NA | TRBV5-1 | CASSFRRKTDTEAFF
TRBJ1-4 | NA | TRBV3-1/TRBV3-2 | CASKSGSGEKLFF
TRBJ2-5 | NA | TRBV5-4 | CASSFQGRNQETQYF
TRBJ1-3 | TRBD1 | TRBV5-1 | CASSDRGQGGNTIYF
TRBJ1-4 | NA | TRBV3-1/TRBV3-2 | CASSQANEKLFF
TRBJ2-1 | NA | TRBV3-1/TRBV3-2 | CASSQAARRGNEQFF
TRBJ2-1 | NA | TRBV27 | CASSTGQGQFF
TRBJ1-4 | NA | TRBV27 | CASKRGFTNEKLFF